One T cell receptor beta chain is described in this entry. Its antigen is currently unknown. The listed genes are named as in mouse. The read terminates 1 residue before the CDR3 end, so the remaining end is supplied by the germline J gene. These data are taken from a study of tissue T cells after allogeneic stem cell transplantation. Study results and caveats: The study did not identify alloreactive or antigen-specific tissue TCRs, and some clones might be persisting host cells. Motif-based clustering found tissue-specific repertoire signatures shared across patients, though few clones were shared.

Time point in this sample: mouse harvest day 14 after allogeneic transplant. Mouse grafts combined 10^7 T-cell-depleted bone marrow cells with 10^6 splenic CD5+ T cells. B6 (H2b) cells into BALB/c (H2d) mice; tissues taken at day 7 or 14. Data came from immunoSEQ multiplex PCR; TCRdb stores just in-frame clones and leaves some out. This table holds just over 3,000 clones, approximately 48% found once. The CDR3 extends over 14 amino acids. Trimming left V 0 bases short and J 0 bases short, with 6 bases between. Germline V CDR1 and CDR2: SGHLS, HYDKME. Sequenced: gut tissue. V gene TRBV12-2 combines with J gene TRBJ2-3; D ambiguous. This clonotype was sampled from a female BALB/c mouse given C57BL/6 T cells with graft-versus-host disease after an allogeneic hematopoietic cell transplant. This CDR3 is CASSLEESAETLYF. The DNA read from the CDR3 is TGTGCCAGCTCTCTCGAAGAGAGTGCAGAAACGCTGTAT.